The 16 T cell receptor beta chains below come from one sample, sequenced in a study of control samples from healthy donors and cancer patients. Clones were sequenced by immunoSEQ multiplex PCR, and TCRdb holds only the in-frame ones, with some missing. Of approximately 100,000 clones in the sample, 85% were seen once. The sample consisted of blood. These receptor sequences come from a woman in her 40s in good health.

J is TRBJ1-6 and V is TRBV4-1; the D is unclear. Trimming left V 5 bases short and J 1 base short, with 15 bases between. Germline CDR1 MGHRA, CDR2 YSYEKL. This CDR3 has 17 amino acids. CDR3 sequence: CASSSEVLLSYNSPLHF. The CDR3 bases are TGCGCCAGCAGCTCAGAGGTGCTCTTATCCTATAATTCACCCCTCCACTTT.

This clone appeared once. This sequence joins TRBV5-5 and TRBJ2-7; D gene uncertain. The V end was cut by 3 bases, the J end by 1 base, with 8 bases between. Germline lookup yields CDR1 SGHKS and CDR2 YYEKEE (reference sequence). This CDR3 spans 13 amino acids. The CDR3 loop is CASSSLVSYEQYF. The CDR3 nucleotides are TGTGCCAGCAGCTCGCTTGTTTCCTACGAGCAGTACTTC.

This chain uses TRBV5-6 with TRBJ1-2; D gene uncertain. The ends were cut back, 4 bases at V and 8 bases at J, with 9 bases in the middle. This CDR3 contains 11 residues. The germline CDR1 and CDR2 sequences are SGHDT and YYEEEE. This CDR3 reads CASSRFGGYTF. The CDR3 DNA reads TGTGCCAGCAGCCGGTTCGGGGGCTACACCTTC.

The chain combines TRBV24-1 with TRBJ2-1; unclear D gene. The germline V gene encodes CDR1 KGHDR and CDR2 SFDVKD. Trimming stripped 4 bases from V and 0 bases from J, with 15 bases between. This CDR3 spans 17 amino acids. CDR3 DNA sequence: TGTGCCACCAGTGACCGCACCGGAAAGAGCTCCTACAATGAGCAGTTCTTC. It encodes CATSDRTGKSSYNEQFF.

The CDR3 here is CSVVGQGSDYGYTF. The CDR3 DNA reads as TGCAGCGTTGTCGGACAGGGGTCCGACTATGGCTACACCTTC. The chain couples TRBV29-1 to TRBJ1-2, with TRBD1 matching over 9 bases. J was trimmed by 3 bases and V by 4 bases; bases with no gene match: 6. CDR3 length equals 14 residues. Germline loops: CDR1 SQVTM, CDR2 ANQGSEA.

This clone has a single count. The chain recombines TRBV10-3 with TRBJ1-4, with 9 bases that match TRBD1. The CDR3 is 14 residues long. CDR1 and CDR2 (germline): ENHRY, SYGVKD. The junction had 2 bases not matched to a gene; V was cut back by 5 bases and J by 4 bases. CDR3 loop: CAISRQGDNEKLFF. CDR3 DNA: TGTGCCATCAGTAGACAGGGGGATAATGAAAAACTGTTTTTT.

This clone has a handful of counts. The CDR3 region is CAIRDTGGYTF. DNA for the CDR3: TGTGCCATCAGGGACACTGGAGGCTACACCTTC. This sequence joins TRBV10-3 and TRBJ1-2; D might be TRBD1 (5 bases). Trimming shortened V by 6 bases and J by 8 bases, and 10 bases separated the two germline ends. CDR3 length: 11 residues. Looked up from germline, CDR1 is ENHRY and CDR2 is SYGVKD.

Points on this clone: The sample has other DNA sequences that encode this CDR3 too. The chain has TRBV6-5 and TRBJ1-2, with a possible D match to TRBD1 (6 bases). The CDR3 runs to 13 residues. Germline V gene lookup returns CDR1 MNHEY and CDR2 SVGAGI. Trimming stripped 5 bases from V and 9 bases from J, with 16 bases between. The CDR3 loop reads CASSPAGTRRYTF. The CDR3 nucleotides read TGTGCCAGCAGTCCCGCCGGGACAAGACGCTACACCTTC.

This clone was picked up a small number of times. The V gene is TRBV6-5, the J gene TRBJ1-1, with D perhaps TRBD1 (6 bases). Looked up from germline, CDR1 is MNHEY and CDR2 is SVGAGI. The CDR3 runs to 14 residues. Trimming pared 6 bases from V and 0 bases from J, leaving 11 bases between. The CDR3 DNA reads TGTGCCAGCAGCCACGGACAGATGAACACTGAAGCTTTCTTT. Its translation is CASSHGQMNTEAFF.

The chain employs TRBV6-1 and TRBJ2-7; D remains unclear. In germline, CDR1 is MNHNS, CDR2 SASEGT. The CDR3 is 12 amino acids. V was trimmed by 1 base and J by 4 bases, leaving 5 bases between them. CDR3 sequence: CASSEDTYEQYF. As DNA, the CDR3 is TGTGCCAGCAGTGAAGACACGTACGAGCAGTACTTC.

The J gene is TRBJ1-6, the V gene TRBV12-5; 9 positions agree with TRBD1. V lost 2 bases and J lost 9; bases outside the gene matches: 11. Germline CDR1 reads LGHNT; CDR2 reads FRNRAP. The CDR3 has 17 amino acids. CDR3 sequence: CASGLLLTGTGSSPLHF. CDR3 sequence (DNA): TGTGCTAGTGGTTTGCTACTGACCGGGACAGGGAGTTCACCCCTCCACTTT.

The chain links TRBV12-5 to TRBJ2-1; no clear D gene. Trimming pared 2 bases from V and 4 bases from J, leaving 6 bases between. Germline CDR1 LGHNT, CDR2 FRNRAP. This CDR3 is 13 amino acids long. CDR3 in DNA: TGTGCTAGTGGTTTGACGGGTTACAATGAGCAGTTCTTC. As protein: CASGLTGYNEQFF.

CDR3 region: CASSLASGGSYEQYF. For the CDR3, the DNA is TGCGCCAGCAGCTTGGCTAGCGGGGGCTCCTACGAGCAGTACTTC. The V call is TRBV5-1, the J call TRBJ2-7, with 10 bases identical to TRBD2. The length of the CDR3 is 15 residues. Germline V lookup: CDR1 SGHRS, CDR2 YFSETQ. V gave up 0 bases and J gave up 0 bases; unmatched junction bases: 0.

The chain joins TRBV4-3 to TRBJ2-7; weak D call: TRBD1 (5 bases). Germline lookup yields CDR1 LGHNA and CDR2 YSLEER. Trimming left V 3 bases short and J 4 bases short, with 10 bases between. The CDR3 totals 13 residues. CDR3 sequence reads: CASSQKTAYEQYF. The CDR3 DNA sequence: TGCGCCAGCAGCCAGAAGACAGCGTACGAGCAGTACTTC.

A single count supports this clone. V is TRBV5-4 and J is TRBJ2-5, with TRBD2 identical over 7 bases. This CDR3 is built from 15 residues. V lost 0 bases to trimming and J lost 2 bases; unmatched junction nucleotides: 4. Per germline, CDR1 SGHNT and CDR2 YYREEE (reference sequence). The CDR3 reads CASSLGGGWQETQYF. As DNA, the CDR3 is TGTGCCAGCAGCTTGGGCGGGGGTTGGCAAGAGACCCAGTACTTC.

The J gene is TRBJ2-7, the V gene TRBV6-6; TRBD1 agrees at 7 bases. Trimming took 3 bases from V and 3 from J; bases not matched to a gene: 8. There are 15 residues in the CDR3. Germline CDR1 MNHNY, CDR2 SVGAGI (reference sequence). As DNA, the CDR3 is TGTGCCAGCAGTTATTCCCCGGGACAGAGCTACGAGCAGTACTTC. Translation: CASSYSPGQSYEQYF.